These 5 T cell receptor beta chains share one sample of origin, sequenced in a study of OX40 agonist ivuxolimab in advanced cancers. Assay used: immunoSEQ multiplex PCR; TCRdb lists only in-frame clones, some missing. The sample records fewer than 80,000 clones, around 85% being singletons. The material sequenced was CD4+ or CD8+ T cells sorted from blood, taken in a trial of the OX40 agonist ivuxolimab. These receptor sequences come from an adult with an advanced solid tumor such as melanoma, head and neck, liver or kidney cancer.

The chain couples TRBV10-2 to TRBJ2-1, with D possibly being TRBD2 (6 bases). Trimming took 5 bases from V and 8 from J, leaving 16 bases between them. This CDR3 has 14 amino acids. The germline V gene has CDR1 WSHSY and CDR2 SAAADI. CDR3 bases: TGCGCCAGCAGTATGCGGGGTGGAGGCTATGAGCAGTTCTTC. Protein sequence: CASSMRGGGYEQFF.

The chain has TRBV4-1 and TRBJ1-6; D gene unclear. Trimming shortened V by 0 bases and J by 6 bases, and 9 bases separated the two germline ends. The V gene's germline CDR1 is MGHRA and CDR2 YSYEKL. This CDR3 is 15 amino acids long. CDR3 loop: CASSQDPSPNSPLHF. CDR3 nucleotide sequence: TGCGCCAGCAGCCAAGATCCCAGCCCTAATTCACCCCTCCACTTT.

The chain is built from TRBV18 and TRBJ2-7, with 9 bases aligning to TRBD1. Trimming at V came to 1 base and at J to 5 bases, leaving 3 bases not matched to a gene. CDR1 and CDR2 (germline): KGHSH, LQKENI. The CDR3 has 14 residues. CDR3 sequence: CASSPRTGVHEQYF. In nucleotides, the CDR3 is TGTGCCAGCTCACCACGGACAGGGGTCCACGAGCAGTACTTC. Supplemented by reference TRBV18 and TRBJ2-7, the full variable domain reads NAGVMQNPRHLVRRRGQEARLRCSPMKGHSHVYWYRQLPEEGLKFMVYLQKENIIDESGMPKERFSAEFPKEGPSILRIQQVVRGDSAAYFCASSPRTGVHEQYFGPGTRLTVT.

The chain combines TRBV9 with TRBJ1-6; D might be TRBD1 (6 bases). The CDR3 covers 15 residues. Germline CDR1 reads SGDLS; CDR2 reads YYNGEE. Trimming shortened V by 5 bases and J by 6 bases, and 15 bases separated the two germline ends. CDR3 DNA: TGTGCCAGCAGTGCTGACAGGTTCTCTAATTCACCCCTCCACTTT. It encodes CASSADRFSNSPLHF.

The CDR3 sequence is CASSLAGGRGNEQFF. The CDR3 DNA reads as TGTGCCAGCAGCTTGGCGGGGGGGCGCGGGAATGAGCAGTTCTTC. The V and J genes are TRBV7-2 and TRBJ2-1; 9 positions agree with TRBD2. Germline V gene data show CDR1 as SGHTA and CDR2 as FQGNSA. V gave up 3 bases and J gave up 7 bases; unmatched junction bases: 7. The length of the CDR3 is 15 residues.